This TCR beta chain was profiled in a study of breast tumors, draining lymph nodes, adjacent tissues. The CDR3 runs 11 residues. The germline gives CDR1 SQVTM, CDR2 ANQGSEA. Trimming stripped 7 bases from V and 7 bases from J, with 13 bases between. Study results and limitations: Tumor T cell lymph node origin was a supported hypothesis, not proven. Tumor repertoires ranked between lymph nodes and nontumor tissue in diversity, with V and J gene preferences.

Concerning this clonotype itself: What it recognizes is unknown.

A single record per CDR3 protein comes from TCRdb applying MiXCR to the multiplex PCR reads. The profile covers roughly 110,000 distinct CDR3 sequences, with more than 25% appearing a single time and under 6.5% taken by the ten largest. Samples came from axillary lymph nodes draining the breast cancer. Sequenced input: axillary lymph node tissue. The origin of this receptor is a female donor with breast cancer. Some clones in this sample may be carry-over from other donors' samples. V is TRBV29-1 and J is TRBJ1-2; no clear D gene. This chain's CDR3 is CSGSGGTGYTF. In nucleotides, the CDR3 is TGCAGCGGCTCAGGAGGAACTGGCTACACCTTC.